Listed below are T cell receptor beta chains from one sample, sequenced in a study of beta chain features in type 1 diabetes. Clones were sequenced by immunoSEQ multiplex PCR, and TCRdb holds only the in-frame ones, with some missing. The sample holds a few hundred thousand clones, roughly 12% seen once. Sequencing was done on a sample of naive CD4+ T cells from blood. The receptors were gathered from a woman between 18 and 30 years old with type 1 diabetes. Both conserved end residues are part of each CDR3. Fields, in order: CDR3 DNA, CDR3 protein, V gene, J gene, clone size, D gene. The D gene is left open where the match is weak. For some rows the clone size is stated as once, few or many, or as a class when expanded; others skip it.

cdr3_nt: TGCGCCAGCAGCTTGGATCGAGCGGGAAGCACAGATACGCAGTATTTT
cdr3_aa: CASSLDRAGSTDTQYF
v_call: TRBV5-1
j_call: TRBJ2-3
clone_size: .
d_call: TRBD2

cdr3_nt: TGTGCCTGGAGTCTTTCTACCGGGGGAAAACTGTTTTTT
cdr3_aa: CAWSLSTGGKLFF
v_call: TRBV30
j_call: TRBJ1-4
clone_size: few
d_call: .

cdr3_nt: TGTGCCAGCACCCTTGGGGACATTCCCTACGAGCAGTACTTC
cdr3_aa: CASTLGDIPYEQYF
v_call: TRBV7-2
j_call: TRBJ2-7
clone_size: few
d_call: .

cdr3_nt: TGCAGCGTCTCAAGGCGGCAGCCGAACACTGAAGCTTTCTTT
cdr3_aa: CSVSRRQPNTEAFF
v_call: TRBV29-1
j_call: TRBJ1-1
clone_size: .
d_call: .

cdr3_nt: TGTGCCAGCAGGGACAGAGTTGAAGCTTTCTTT
cdr3_aa: CASRDRVEAFF
v_call: TRBV2
j_call: TRBJ1-1
clone_size: .
d_call: .

cdr3_nt: TGTGCCAGCAGTTTAATCCGGACAGTTGGCTACACCTTC
cdr3_aa: CASSLIRTVGYTF
v_call: TRBV28
j_call: TRBJ1-2
clone_size: few
d_call: .

cdr3_nt: TGCGCCACCAGAAACGGAGGAGGTGGCTACACCTTC
cdr3_aa: CATRNGGGGYTF
v_call: TRBV4-1
j_call: TRBJ1-2
clone_size: .
d_call: .

cdr3_nt: TGCGCCAGCAGCTTTTTGGGACAGGGGGACTACGAGCAGTACTTC
cdr3_aa: CASSFLGQGDYEQYF
v_call: TRBV5-1
j_call: TRBJ2-7
clone_size: few
d_call: TRBD1

cdr3_nt: TGTGCCAGCAGCCCAAGCGGGGGCTCCTACAATGAGCAGTTCTTC
cdr3_aa: CASSPSGGSYNEQFF
v_call: TRBV5-4
j_call: TRBJ2-1
clone_size: .
d_call: TRBD2

cdr3_nt: TGCGCCAGCAGTCAATTGCCGGGGGGCAGTTCGTGGGGGGAGCTGTTTTTT
cdr3_aa: CASSQLPGGSSWGELFF
v_call: TRBV23-1
j_call: TRBJ2-2
clone_size: few
d_call: .

cdr3_nt: TGTGCCAGCAGCCAAGATACTGCGGTTAGCGGGAGGACGCAGTTCTTC
cdr3_aa: CASSQDTAVSGRTQFF
v_call: TRBV4-2
j_call: TRBJ2-1
clone_size: .
d_call: TRBD2

cdr3_nt: TGTGCCAGCAGCCGGGCCATAGCCTACGAGCAGTACTTC
cdr3_aa: CASSRAIAYEQYF
v_call: TRBV14
j_call: TRBJ2-7
clone_size: .
d_call: .

cdr3_nt: TGTGCCAGCAGCTTTTCGTCCCTCGACACTGAAGCTTTCTTT
cdr3_aa: CASSFSSLDTEAFF
v_call: TRBV7-9
j_call: TRBJ1-1
clone_size: few
d_call: .

cdr3_nt: TGTGCCAGCAGCCGGGACAGAAATCAGCCCCAGCATTTT
cdr3_aa: CASSRDRNQPQHF
v_call: TRBV11-1
j_call: TRBJ1-5
clone_size: .
d_call: TRBD1

cdr3_nt: TGTGCCAGCAGGGACGCTTCAGGGAATCGTGAAAAACTGTTTTTT
cdr3_aa: CASRDASGNREKLFF
v_call: TRBV6-6
j_call: TRBJ1-4
clone_size: .
d_call: .

cdr3_nt: TGTGCCAGCAGCCCAACGGGTAGCGGGGTGACCACCGGGGAGCTGTTTTTT
cdr3_aa: CASSPTGSGVTTGELFF
v_call: TRBV9
j_call: TRBJ2-2
clone_size: few
d_call: TRBD2

cdr3_nt: TGTGCCAGCAGCCCGACAGGGTCTATGAACACTGAAGCTTTCTTT
cdr3_aa: CASSPTGSMNTEAFF
v_call: TRBV28
j_call: TRBJ1-1
clone_size: few
d_call: TRBD1